This entry describes one T cell receptor beta chain. Its antigen remains unknown. This entry is derived from a study of cytomegalovirus exposure and HLA in healthy donors. Looking at the study overall: The platform used for the 120 or so validation repertoires matched that of the approximately 670 first-cohort repertoires, a later analysis reported. Findings and limits, study-wide: In vitro, three CMV-associated chains proved specific for CMV antigens. The study recorded 150 to 200 TCR beta chains that were cytomegalovirus-associated.

Using immunoSEQ multiplex PCR, the repertoire was profiled, and TCRdb retains in-frame clones only, with some absent. The sample carries approximately 100,000 clones, less than 90% recorded once. The CDR3 spans 14 residues. Germline V lookup: CDR1 SQVTM, CDR2 ANQGSEA. V lost 4 bases, J lost 2 bases, and 14 bases lay in between. The TCR was taken from a woman between 18 and 29 years old in good health and CMV-seropositive. The sequencing sample was made of PBMCs. The chain employs TRBV29-1 and TRBJ2-5; possibly TRBD1 for D (6 bases). The CDR3 protein is CSVGVRQGQETQYF. In DNA, the CDR3 is TGCAGCGTTGGTGTCCGGCAGGGGCAAGAGACCCAGTACTTC.